The 13 T cell receptor beta chains listed next were all sequenced from one sample in a study of cytomegalovirus exposure and HLA in healthy donors. Use of 60 Vbeta and 13 Jbeta primers characterized the PCR. The protocol was immunoSEQ multiplex PCR, while the TCRdb copy is restricted to in-frame clones and leaves out a portion. The profile shows around 99,000 clones, around 80% of them singletons. Sequencing input: PBMCs. The receptors were gathered from a man aged 25 to 45 in good health and CMV-seropositive.

As to this clone: The germline gene is not matched at one end of the junction; a read error may be the cause. The V and J genes are TRBV7-9 and TRBJ2-1; the match to TRBD2 covers 9 bases. The CDR3 is made up of 18 amino acids. Per germline, CDR1 SEHNR and CDR2 FQNEAQ (reference sequence). CDR3 region: CSSTSSGGGAIIYNEQFF. The CDR3 region has the DNA TGTTCCAGCACCTCCTCCGGCGGGGGGGCGATCATCTACAATGAGCAGTTCTTC.

In regard to this clone: The junction departs from germline at one end; a sequencing error may be responsible. Within the sample, other DNA sequences also encode this same CDR3. The genes are TRBV5-6 and TRBJ1-1, with D tentatively TRBD1 (6 bases). The CDR3 loop spans 14 amino acids. Germline V CDR1 and CDR2: SGHDT, YYEEEE. The CDR3 coding sequence is TGTGCCAGCAACGATCAGGGACAAACTACTGAAGCCTTCTTT. This gives the protein CASNDQGQTTEAFF.

This chain joins TRBV18 and TRBJ1-1, with 7 positions matching TRBD1. The CDR3 length is 12 residues. Germline V gene lookup returns CDR1 KGHSH and CDR2 LQKENI. Germline trimming cut 6 bases from V and 4 bases from J; bases unmatched to any gene: 2. CDR3 protein: CASSQGGTEAFF. The CDR3 DNA sequence: TGTGCCAGCTCGCAGGGGGGCACTGAAGCTTTCTTT. The variable domain in full, with the rest retrieved from reference TRBV18 and TRBJ1-1, is NAGVMQNPRHLVRRRGQEARLRCSPMKGHSHVYWYRQLPEEGLKFMVYLQKENIIDESGMPKERFSAEFPKEGPSILRIQQVVRGDSAAYFCASSQGGTEAFFGQGTRLTVV.

The chain is built from TRBV19 and TRBJ1-2; TRBD1 might be the D (5 bases). The CDR3 sequence is 15 residues long. V lost 6 bases, J lost 5 bases, and 19 bases lay in between. Germline values: CDR1 LNHDA, CDR2 SQIVND (reference sequence). CDR3 coding DNA: TGTGCCAGTAGGTTCTCCAGGGCGATTGGGTATGGCTACACCTTC. Protein: CASRFSRAIGYGYTF.

This clone was seen a handful of times. V is TRBV6-5 and J is TRBJ1-1; D ambiguous. The CDR3 extends over 12 amino acids. Deletions cut 5 bases from V and 3 bases from J, with 7 bases between. From germline, CDR1 is MNHEY and CDR2 SVGAGI. The CDR3 DNA sequence: TGTGCCAGCAGTACCCCGGACACTGAAGCTTTCTTT. Protein product: CASSTPDTEAFF.

CDR3 residues: CASRGADYGYTF. The DNA for the CDR3 is TGTGCCAGCAGGGGGGCAGACTATGGCTACACCTTC. J is TRBJ1-2 and V is TRBV21-1; the D call in the table, TRBD1, was not verified against the DNA. TRBV21-1 is termed a pseudogene. This CDR3 is 12 amino acids long.

The rearrangement uses TRBV7-3 and TRBJ2-3, with D tentatively TRBD2 (6 bases). The CDR3 is made up of 15 amino acids. Germline values: CDR1 SGHTA, CDR2 FQGTGA. Trimming removed 5 bases from V and 1 base from J, with 13 bases in between. The CDR3: CASSLGGGRTDTQYF. CDR3 sequence (DNA): TGTGCCAGCAGCCTCGGGGGTGGTCGCACAGATACGCAGTATTTT.

The V and J genes are TRBV5-1 and TRBJ2-7; 9 bases fit TRBD1. Germline assignment: CDR1 SGHRS and CDR2 YFSETQ. There are 16 residues in the CDR3. The ends lost 1 base at V and 1 base at J; junction bases unmatched: 6. The CDR3 spells CASSLSGQGLSYEQYF. The CDR3 DNA reads as TGCGCCAGCAGCTTGTCGGGACAGGGTTTATCCTACGAGCAGTACTTC.

V and J are TRBV5-1 and TRBJ2-5, with D tentatively TRBD2 (6 bases). The CDR3 has 13 residues. The V end lost 4 bases, the J end lost 11 bases, and 18 bases lay between the germline ends. Germline CDR1 SGHRS, CDR2 YFSETQ. This CDR3 reads CASSLGPQSGQYF. The CDR3 region has the DNA TGCGCCAGCAGCCTGGGTCCTCAAAGCGGGCAGTACTTC.

This clone showed up just a few times. This sequence joins TRBV11-2 and TRBJ2-3; D perhaps matches TRBD1 (6 bases). The CDR3 spans 13 residues. Germline V lookup: CDR1 SGHAT, CDR2 FQNNGV. Trimming removed 1 base from V and 6 bases from J, with 8 bases in between. CDR3 nucleotides: TGTGCCAGCAGCTTAGCAGGGGTCGATACGCAGTATTTT. As protein: CASSLAGVDTQYF.

This sequence joins TRBV14 and TRBJ1-2; 8 positions match TRBD1. After removal of 4 bases from V and 2 bases from J, the junction contained 6 bases not matched to a gene. The CDR3 is 15 amino acids. Germline-derived CDR1 and CDR2 are SGHDN and FVKESK. The CDR3 region is CASSPMDRENYGYTF. DNA for the CDR3: TGTGCCAGCAGCCCAATGGACAGGGAAAACTATGGCTACACCTTC.

As regards this clone: One end of the junction fails to match germline, which may point to a read error. CDR3 DNA: TGTTCCAGCAGCTTCTCGGGATACGAGCAGTACTTC. It codes for CSSSFSGYEQYF. The V and J genes are TRBV7-9 and TRBJ2-7, with D tentatively TRBD2 (5 bases). CDR3 size: 12 residues. Germline CDR1 reads SEHNR; CDR2 reads FQNEAQ (reference sequence). The full variable domain, with the rest looked up from reference TRBV7-9 and TRBJ2-7, is DTGVSQNPRHKITKRGQNVTFRCDPISEHNRLYWYRQTLGQGPEFLTYFQNEAQLEKSRLLSDRFSAERPKGSFSTLEIQRTEQGDSAMYLCSSSFSGYEQYFGPGTRLTVT.

The rearrangement joins TRBV6-1 to TRBJ1-1; D possibly corresponds to TRBD1 (6 bases). V gave up 3 bases and J gave up 2 bases, with 10 bases separating them. The germline gives CDR1 MNHNS, CDR2 SASEGT. There are 14 residues in the CDR3. CDR3 in DNA: TGTGCCAGCAGTGAGACAGGAGGAAACACTGAAGCTTTCTTT. Protein product: CASSETGGNTEAFF.